These 21 T cell receptor beta chains were all obtained from the same sample, sequenced in a study of cytomegalovirus exposure and HLA in healthy donors. PCR employed 60 Vbeta and 13 Jbeta primers. The data were produced by immunoSEQ multiplex PCR, yet TCRdb's version contains in-frame clones alone and is incomplete. The table lists roughly 100,000 clones, roughly three quarters of them singletons, with about a tenth in the top ten. The sample consisted of PBMCs. The receptors were gathered from a woman between 18 and 30 years old in good health and CMV-seropositive.

This chain joins TRBV5-1 and TRBJ1-1; D gene unclear. V was cut by 3 bases and J by 0 bases, with 6 bases left in between. This CDR3 comprises 13 residues. Looked up from germline, CDR1 is SGHRS and CDR2 is YFSETQ. DNA of the CDR3: TGCGCCAGCAGCTCGAAGCTGAACACTGAAGCTTTCTTT. Residues: CASSSKLNTEAFF.

The chain carries TRBV7-6 and TRBJ2-7; 7 bases are shared with TRBD2. V dropped 0 bases and J dropped 4; count of bases not matched to a gene: 3. Germline assignment: CDR1 SGHVS and CDR2 FNYEAQ. The CDR3 sequence is 14 residues long. The CDR3 nucleotides read TGTGCCAGCAGCTTAGCGGGGGGGGAGTACGAGCAGTACTTC. It encodes CASSLAGGEYEQYF.

As DNA, the CDR3 is TGCGCCAGCAGCCTACGGTCCGGCAGGGAGGCTGGAAACACCATATATTTT. This gives the protein CASSLRSGREAGNTIYF. The V and J genes are TRBV5-1 and TRBJ1-3; tentatively, D is TRBD1 (5 bases). There are 17 residues in the CDR3. Looked up from germline, CDR1 is SGHRS and CDR2 is YFSETQ. Trimming took off 4 bases at V and 2 bases at J, with 19 bases between the two ends.

This clone turned up a few times. The chain links TRBV7-3 to TRBJ2-7; D not resolved. Trimming stripped 5 bases from V and 5 bases from J, with 13 bases between. The CDR3 runs to 13 residues. CDR1 is SGHTA and CDR2 is FQGTGA in the germline V gene. The CDR3 loop reads CASSKTLDHEQYF. Written as DNA, the CDR3 is TGTGCCAGCAGCAAAACTTTAGATCACGAGCAGTACTTC.

The chain combines TRBV19 with TRBJ2-7; 9 positions agree with TRBD1. Germline CDR1 is LNHDA and CDR2 is SQIVND (reference sequence). The trim removed 5 bases at V and 6 bases at J, leaving 8 bases unmatched. This CDR3 is built from 14 residues. CDR3 amino acids: CASSPRYRGREQYF. The CDR3 coding sequence is TGTGCCAGTAGTCCCCGATACAGGGGGCGCGAGCAGTACTTC. Variable domain in full (rest from reference TRBV19 and TRBJ2-7): DGGITQSPKYLFRKEGQNVTLSCEQNLNHDAMYWYRQDPGQGLRLIYYSQIVNDFQKGDIAEGYSVSREKKESFPLTVTSAQKNPTAFYLCASSPRYRGREQYFGPGTRLTVT.

The chain has TRBV23-1 and TRBJ2-3; D is possibly TRBD2 (5 bases). TRBV23-1 qualifies as an ORF whose function is uncertain. Trimming cost V 2 bases and J 0 bases, with 12 bases left between them. This CDR3 comprises 16 residues. DNA for the CDR3: TGCGCCAGCAGTCAAAGAGCGGTTCGAAGCACAGATACGCAGTATTTT. Residues: CASSQRAVRSTDTQYF.

This sequence joins TRBV7-2 and TRBJ1-5, with D possibly TRBD1 on 6 matching bases. The germline V gene encodes CDR1 SGHTA and CDR2 FQGNSA. The length of the CDR3 is 13 residues. V was clipped by 5 bases and J by 4 bases, with 9 bases between them. In DNA, the CDR3 is TGTGCCAGCAGCGTAAGGGGGAATCAGCCCCAGCATTTT. It translates to CASSVRGNQPQHF. Based on the CDR3 plus reference TRBV7-2 and TRBJ1-5, the full variable domain is GAGVSQSPSNKVTEKGKDVELRCDPISGHTALYWYRQSLGQGLEFLIYFQGNSAPDKSGLPSDRFSAERTGGSVSTLTIQRTQQEDSAVYLCASSVRGNQPQHFGDGTRLSIL.

J is TRBJ2-2 and V is TRBV30; D remains unclear. V shed 0 bases and J shed 6 bases, with 20 bases lying between them. This CDR3 has 17 residues. Germline CDR1 is GTSNPN and CDR2 is SVGIG (reference sequence). CDR3 coding DNA: TGTGCCTGGAGTGTAAGGAAATCTCGGGTCCAGTCCGGGGAGCTGTTTTTT. Protein sequence: CAWSVRKSRVQSGELFF.

V is TRBV19 and J is TRBJ1-1; D not certain. V was clipped by 6 bases and J by 4 bases, with 15 bases between them. The germline CDR1 and CDR2 sequences are LNHDA and SQIVND (reference sequence). The CDR3 contains 14 residues. CDR3 region: CASRIRELGTEAFF. In nucleotides, the CDR3 is TGTGCCAGTAGGATAAGGGAGCTCGGCACTGAAGCTTTCTTT. The variable domain in full, completed from reference TRBV19 and TRBJ1-1, reads DGGITQSPKYLFRKEGQNVTLSCEQNLNHDAMYWYRQDPGQGLRLIYYSQIVNDFQKGDIAEGYSVSREKKESFPLTVTSAQKNPTAFYLCASRIRELGTEAFFGQGTRLTVV.

The genes are TRBV10-1 and TRBJ2-7, with D tentatively TRBD2 (6 bases). The CDR3 has 14 residues. Germline V gene lookup returns CDR1 WNHNN and CDR2 SYGVQD (reference sequence). Trimming left V 0 bases short and J 0 bases short, with 6 bases between. CDR3 region: CASSESGSSYEQYF. CDR3 sequence (DNA): TGCGCCAGCAGTGAGTCCGGGAGCTCCTACGAGCAGTACTTC.

DNA for the CDR3: TGCGCCAGCAGCTCCAAGACAGTCGACGAGCAGTACTTC. Amino acid sequence: CASSSKTVDEQYF. This chain links TRBV5-1 with TRBJ2-7; D may be TRBD1 (5 bases). The CDR3 runs 13 residues. CDR1 and CDR2 (germline): SGHRS, YFSETQ. Trimming shortened V by 3 bases and J by 5 bases, and 12 bases separated the two germline ends. Complete variable domain (other parts from reference TRBV5-1 and TRBJ2-7): KAGVTQTPRYLIKTRGQQVTLSCSPISGHRSVSWYQQTPGQGLQFLFEYFSETQRNKGNFPGRFSGRQFSNSRSEMNVSTLELGDSALYLCASSSKTVDEQYFGPGTRLTVT.

The chain uses TRBV5-1 and TRBJ2-7; 8 bases line up with TRBD2. The germline V gene has CDR1 SGHRS and CDR2 YFSETQ. This CDR3 is 16 amino acids long. V lost 1 base, J lost 1 base, and 7 bases stayed unmatched. The CDR3 protein is CASSLRGGTPSYEQYF. The CDR3 nucleotides are TGCGCCAGCAGCTTGCGGGGGGGGACACCTTCCTACGAGCAGTACTTC.

The chain has TRBV5-8 and TRBJ2-7; 9 positions match TRBD1. There are 15 residues in the CDR3. Germline CDR1 SGHTS, CDR2 YDEGEE. The ends lost 4 bases at V and 2 bases at J; junction bases unmatched: 7. CDR3 in amino acids: CASSKDRGGTYEQYF. The CDR3 DNA is TGTGCCAGCAGCAAGGACAGGGGCGGAACCTACGAGCAGTACTTC.

This clone came up a few times. The V call is TRBV19, the J call TRBJ2-2, with D possibly TRBD2 on 5 matching bases. This CDR3 spans 15 amino acids. Per germline, CDR1 LNHDA and CDR2 SQIVND (reference sequence). Trimming removed 4 bases from V and 7 bases from J, with 16 bases in between. Here the CDR3 reads CASSNSARVGGELFF. CDR3 in DNA: TGTGCCAGTAGTAATAGCGCCCGGGTCGGCGGGGAGCTGTTTTTT. The full variable domain, completed using reference TRBV19 and TRBJ2-2, is DGGITQSPKYLFRKEGQNVTLSCEQNLNHDAMYWYRQDPGQGLRLIYYSQIVNDFQKGDIAEGYSVSREKKESFPLTVTSAQKNPTAFYLCASSNSARVGGELFFGEGSRLTVL.

The chain employs TRBV5-4 and TRBJ1-5, with D possibly being TRBD1 (5 bases). Germline CDR1 SGHNT, CDR2 YYREEE (reference sequence). With 2 bases removed from V and 4 bases from J, the gap between germline ends came to 10 bases. The CDR3 is 14 residues long. The CDR3 region has the DNA TGTGCCAGCAGCTTTGCAGGGCTAAATCAGCCCCAGCATTTT. Amino acids: CASSFAGLNQPQHF.

J is TRBJ2-7 and V is TRBV5-5; 8 bases map to TRBD2. The junction had 12 bases not matched to a gene; V was cut back by 4 bases and J by 3 bases. The germline V gene has CDR1 SGHKS and CDR2 YYEKEE (reference sequence). CDR3 length equals 16 residues. This chain's CDR3 is CASSPRWAGGVYEQYF. The CDR3 DNA is TGTGCCAGCAGCCCACGTTGGGCGGGAGGAGTCTACGAGCAGTACTTC.

V and J are TRBV7-8 and TRBJ1-5; 7 nucleotides agree with TRBD1. After removal of 0 bases from V and 1 base from J, the junction contained 0 bases not matched to a gene. This CDR3 is 15 amino acids long. Germline assignment: CDR1 SGHVS and CDR2 FQNEAQ. DNA for the CDR3: TGTGCCAGCAGCTTAGCACAGGGGAGCAATCAGCCCCAGCATTTT. Translation: CASSLAQGSNQPQHF.

The rearrangement uses TRBV7-9 and TRBJ2-7; 10 nucleotides align to TRBD1. Trimming cost V 4 bases and J 3 bases; bases outside gene matches: 6. The CDR3 loop spans 15 amino acids. Germline CDR1 is SEHNR and CDR2 is FQNEAQ (reference sequence). The CDR3 region has the DNA TGTGCCAGCAGCTCCGGGACAGGGGCTCTCTACGAGCAGTACTTC. This translates into CASSSGTGALYEQYF.

This sequence joins TRBV5-4 and TRBJ2-2; D is ambiguous. Germline CDR1 and CDR2: SGHNT and YYREEE (reference sequence). There are 13 residues in the CDR3. V was trimmed by 2 bases and J by 6 bases, leaving 8 bases between them. CDR3 in DNA: TGTGCCAGCAGCTTTAGTTCTCCCGGGGAGCTGTTTTTT. Translating it yields CASSFSSPGELFF. Combining the CDR3 with reference TRBV5-4 and TRBJ2-2 gives the whole variable domain ETGVTQSPTHLIKTRGQQVTLRCSSQSGHNTVSWYQQALGQGPQFIFQYYREEENGRGNFPPRFSGLQFPNYSSELNVNALELDDSALYLCASSFSSPGELFFGEGSRLTVL.

This clone was seen more than once but under ten times. V is TRBV6-1 and J is TRBJ1-1; 7 bases map to TRBD1. Germline loops: CDR1 MNHNS, CDR2 SASEGT. The CDR3 contains 13 residues. Unmatched junction bases numbered 3, after V lost 5 bases and J lost 3 bases. Here the CDR3 DNA reads TGTGCCAGCAGTACCAGGGGGGACACTGAAGCTTTCTTT. This sequence encodes CASSTRGDTEAFF.

CDR3 DNA sequence: TGTGCCAGTTCCGTTTTTAACAGCGGGACTTATGCCTACAATGAGCAGTTCTTC. Translated, it gives CASSVFNSGTYAYNEQFF. This chain joins TRBV2 and TRBJ2-1, with TRBD2 matching over 7 bases. The J segment lost 2 bases and the V segment lost 9 bases, leaving 19 bases of the junction unmatched. CDR1 is SNHLY, CDR2 FYNNEI, per germline. The CDR3 runs 18 residues.